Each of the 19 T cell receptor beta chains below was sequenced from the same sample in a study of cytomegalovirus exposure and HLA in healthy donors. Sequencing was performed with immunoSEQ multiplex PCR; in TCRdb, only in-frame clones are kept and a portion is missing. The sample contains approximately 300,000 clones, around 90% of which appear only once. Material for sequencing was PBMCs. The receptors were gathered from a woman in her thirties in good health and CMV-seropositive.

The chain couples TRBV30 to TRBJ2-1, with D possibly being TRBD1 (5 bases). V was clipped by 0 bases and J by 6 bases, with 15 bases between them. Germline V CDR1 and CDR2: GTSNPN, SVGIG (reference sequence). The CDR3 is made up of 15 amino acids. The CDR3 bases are TGTGCCTGGAGTGTAGGGGCTAGTTCCCTCAATGAGCAGTTCTTC. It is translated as CAWSVGASSLNEQFF.

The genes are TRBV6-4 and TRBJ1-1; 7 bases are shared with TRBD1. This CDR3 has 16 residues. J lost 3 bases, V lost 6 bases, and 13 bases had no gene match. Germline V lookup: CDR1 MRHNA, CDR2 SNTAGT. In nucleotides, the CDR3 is TGTGCCAGCAGAGCCCGGGACAGCCTATCTCACACTGAAGCTTTCTTT. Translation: CASRARDSLSHTEAFF.

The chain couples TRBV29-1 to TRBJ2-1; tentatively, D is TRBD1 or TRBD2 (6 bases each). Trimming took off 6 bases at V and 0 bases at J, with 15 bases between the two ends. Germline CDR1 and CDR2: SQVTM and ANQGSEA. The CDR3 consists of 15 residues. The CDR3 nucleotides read TGCAGCGTAGGGGGGACCGCAGGCTCCTACAATGAGCAGTTCTTC. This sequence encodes CSVGGTAGSYNEQFF.

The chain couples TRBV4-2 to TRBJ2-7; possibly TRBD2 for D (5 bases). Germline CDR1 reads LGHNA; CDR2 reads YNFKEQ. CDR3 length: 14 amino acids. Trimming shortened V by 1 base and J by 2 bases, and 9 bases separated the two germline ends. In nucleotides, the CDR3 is TGTGCCAGCAGCCAAGCGGGGTTCGCCTACGAGCAGTACTTC. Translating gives CASSQAGFAYEQYF.

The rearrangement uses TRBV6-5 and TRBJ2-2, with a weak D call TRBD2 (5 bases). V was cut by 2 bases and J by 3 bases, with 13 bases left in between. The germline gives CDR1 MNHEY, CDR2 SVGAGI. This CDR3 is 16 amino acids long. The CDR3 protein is CASSYGRRLHTGELFF. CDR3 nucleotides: TGTGCCAGCAGTTACGGGCGGAGGCTGCACACCGGGGAGCTGTTTTTT.

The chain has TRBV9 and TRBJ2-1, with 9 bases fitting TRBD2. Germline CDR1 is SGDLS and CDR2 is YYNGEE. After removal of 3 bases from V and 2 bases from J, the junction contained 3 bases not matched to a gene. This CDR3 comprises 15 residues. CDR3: CASSDSGSAYNEQFF. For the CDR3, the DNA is TGTGCCAGCAGCGATAGCGGGAGTGCCTACAATGAGCAGTTCTTC.

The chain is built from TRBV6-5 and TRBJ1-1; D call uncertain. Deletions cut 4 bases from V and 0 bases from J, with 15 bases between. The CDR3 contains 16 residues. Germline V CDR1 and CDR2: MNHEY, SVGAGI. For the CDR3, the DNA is TGTGCCAGCAGTTTTGGGTCGGCGTTAATGAACACTGAAGCTTTCTTT. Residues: CASSFGSALMNTEAFF.

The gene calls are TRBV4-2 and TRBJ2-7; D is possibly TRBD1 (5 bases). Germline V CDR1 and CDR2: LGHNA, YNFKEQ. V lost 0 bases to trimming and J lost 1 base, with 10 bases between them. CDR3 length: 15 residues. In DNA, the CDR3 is TGTGCCAGCAGCCAAGAAGTGGCAGGGTCCTACGAGCAGTACTTC. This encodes CASSQEVAGSYEQYF.

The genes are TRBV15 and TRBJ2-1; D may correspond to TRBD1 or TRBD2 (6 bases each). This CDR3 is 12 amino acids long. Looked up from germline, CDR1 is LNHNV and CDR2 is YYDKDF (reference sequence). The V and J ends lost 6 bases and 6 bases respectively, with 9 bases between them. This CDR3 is CATRGGRNEQFF. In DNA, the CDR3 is TGTGCCACCAGGGGGGGCCGCAATGAGCAGTTCTTC.

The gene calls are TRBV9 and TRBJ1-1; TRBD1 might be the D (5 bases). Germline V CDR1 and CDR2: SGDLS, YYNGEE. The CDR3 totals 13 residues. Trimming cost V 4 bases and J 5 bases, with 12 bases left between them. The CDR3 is CASSLGVRTEAFF. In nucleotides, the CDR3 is TGTGCCAGCAGCCTGGGGGTGAGGACTGAAGCTTTCTTT.

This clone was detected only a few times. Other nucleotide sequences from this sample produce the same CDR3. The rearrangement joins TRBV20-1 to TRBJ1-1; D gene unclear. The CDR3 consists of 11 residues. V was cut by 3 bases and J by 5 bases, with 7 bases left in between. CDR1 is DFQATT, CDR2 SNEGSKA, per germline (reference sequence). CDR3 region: CSARGSTEAFF. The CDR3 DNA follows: TGCAGTGCTAGGGGGAGTACTGAAGCTTTCTTT.

CDR3 protein: CASSDGTSSYNSPLHF. CDR3 in DNA: TGTGCCAGCAGTGATGGTACAAGCTCCTATAATTCACCCCTCCACTTT. This sequence joins TRBV6-1 and TRBJ1-6, with D unclear. The CDR3 runs 16 residues. Trimming pared 3 bases from V and 0 bases from J, leaving 9 bases between. The germline CDR1 and CDR2 sequences are MNHNS and SASEGT.

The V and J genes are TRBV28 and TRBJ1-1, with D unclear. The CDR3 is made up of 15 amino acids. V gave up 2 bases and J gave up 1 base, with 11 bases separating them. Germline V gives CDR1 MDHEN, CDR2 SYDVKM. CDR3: CASSLPWTANTEAFF. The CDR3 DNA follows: TGTGCCAGCAGTTTACCCTGGACGGCGAACACTGAAGCTTTCTTT.

Here the CDR3 DNA reads TGTGCCAGCAAACGGGGGACACCCTCCTACAATGAGCAGTTCTTC. This codes for CASKRGTPSYNEQFF. The chain recombines TRBV6-1 with TRBJ2-1, with D tentatively TRBD1 or TRBD2 (6 bases each). There are 15 residues in the CDR3. Germline CDR1 is MNHNS and CDR2 is SASEGT. V was cut by 7 bases and J by 0 bases, with 13 bases left in between.

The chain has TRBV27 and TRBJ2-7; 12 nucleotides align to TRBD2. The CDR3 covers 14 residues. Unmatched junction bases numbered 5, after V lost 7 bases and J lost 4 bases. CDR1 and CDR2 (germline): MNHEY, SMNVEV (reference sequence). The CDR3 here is CASTLLAGGYEQYF. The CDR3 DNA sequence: TGTGCCAGCACCCTCCTAGCGGGAGGGTACGAGCAGTACTTC.

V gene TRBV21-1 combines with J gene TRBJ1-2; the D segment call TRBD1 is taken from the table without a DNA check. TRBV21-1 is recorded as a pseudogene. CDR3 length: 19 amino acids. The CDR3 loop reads CASGGSRTERTGAIYGYTF. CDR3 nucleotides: TGTGCCAGCGGGGGGAGTCGAACTGAGCGGACAGGCGCAATCTATGGCTACACCTTC.

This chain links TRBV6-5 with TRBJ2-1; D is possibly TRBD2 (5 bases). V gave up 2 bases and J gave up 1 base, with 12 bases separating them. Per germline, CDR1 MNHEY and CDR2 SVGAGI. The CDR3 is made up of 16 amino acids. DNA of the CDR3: TGTGCCAGCAGTTACGGTGGACTCCGATCCTACAATGAGCAGTTCTTC. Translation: CASSYGGLRSYNEQFF.

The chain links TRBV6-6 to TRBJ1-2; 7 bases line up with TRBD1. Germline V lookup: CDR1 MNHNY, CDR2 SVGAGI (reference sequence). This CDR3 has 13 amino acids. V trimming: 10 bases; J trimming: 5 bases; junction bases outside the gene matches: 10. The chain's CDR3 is CAIQDREGYGYTF. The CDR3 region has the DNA TGTGCCATCCAAGACAGGGAGGGTTATGGCTACACCTTC.

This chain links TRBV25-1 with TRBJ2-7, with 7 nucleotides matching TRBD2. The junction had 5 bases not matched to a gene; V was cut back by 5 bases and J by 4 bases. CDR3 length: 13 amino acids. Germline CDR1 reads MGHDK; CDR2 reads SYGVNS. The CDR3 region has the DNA TGTGCCAGCAGTTGGGGGGGAGGATACGAGCAGTACTTC. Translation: CASSWGGGYEQYF.